One T cell receptor beta chain is described in this entry. Its antigen is still unknown. No base qualities exist here, and no much larger clone lies one base off it. This specimen belongs to a study of cytomegalovirus exposure and HLA in healthy donors (dated by TCRdb to about 2017). Regarding the study in general: According to a later analysis, the 110 or so validation repertoires were produced on the same platform as the roughly 600 repertoires of the first cohort. The study aimed to test whether signatures of past pathogen exposure could be identified by cataloging public T cell receptors. Besides the first cohort of around 700 subjects, a separate validation cohort made up of 120 or so different subjects was used. To predict cytomegalovirus infection status, the study brought together high-throughput TCR immunosequencing, statistical association of individual TCRs with disease status, and machine learning. Points the paper makes about the study in general: The authors suggested that the approach could potentially be generalized to other disease states and immunological phenotypes. The study gave a list of over 150 TCR beta chains associated with cytomegalovirus. In vitro tests confirmed that a few of the cytomegalovirus-associated TCR beta chains recognize cytomegalovirus antigens. The classifier was reported to diagnose cytomegalovirus status with high specificity and sensitivity in both the original and validation cohorts. A later analysis lacked HLA typing for the validation cohort, so it scored co-occurrence in that cohort across all 110 or so repertoires. While some public TCRs were present in many individuals, most TCR sequences turned up only very rarely across donors. Subsequent analysis determined that TCRs grouped into clusters in the first cohort also showed a tendency toward co-occurrence across the 130 or so validation repertoires, and approximately 94% of cluster scores exceeded 0.

The donors belonged to the validation cohort of over a hundred subjects, which was separate from the approximately 660-subject first cohort. Libraries were built with the immunoSEQ multiplex PCR assay. Under the source paper's analysis protocol: A statistical classification framework was built for diagnosing cytomegalovirus status from the catalog of TCR beta chain sequences. The clones in this table, taken by TCRdb from immuneACCESS, are in-frame only. Not every clone is retained; where verified, under half of the shortfall comes from an unresolved V gene, and the cause of the rest is unknown. V and J calls plus clone size are reproduced from that table; the DNA served to infer D and trimming. Here the sample has 150,000 to 200,000 clones; over 85% occur a single time. 4% to 4.5% of the sample rests with the top ten. V and J are trimmed by 2 bases and 4 bases, and the gene matches miss 19 bases of the junction. The CDR3 holds 19 amino acids from the cysteine to the phenylalanine. Only the CDR3 part of the read is kept: 57 bases, read in frame from the first base. The germline V gene encodes CDR1 GTSNPN and CDR2 SVGIG (reference sequence).

This clonotype originated in a man younger than 30 in good health and CMV-seropositive. This chain is built from TRBV30 and TRBJ1-2; TRBD1 agrees with 10 junctional bases. The sequenced material came from PBMCs. The nucleotide sequence is given as TGTGCCTGGAGTTCACCCTCCAGGGGGACAGGGGCCACTCTCTATGGCTACACCTTC. This is translated as CAWSSPSRGTGATLYGYTF. Supplemented by the reference TRBV30 and TRBJ1-2 proteins around the CDR3, the complete variable domain is SQTIHQWPATLVQPVGSPLSLECTVEGTSNPNLYWYRQAAGRGLQLLFYSVGIGQISSEVPQNLSASRPQDRQFILSSKKLLLSDSGFYLCAWSSPSRGTGATLYGYTFGSGTRLTVV.